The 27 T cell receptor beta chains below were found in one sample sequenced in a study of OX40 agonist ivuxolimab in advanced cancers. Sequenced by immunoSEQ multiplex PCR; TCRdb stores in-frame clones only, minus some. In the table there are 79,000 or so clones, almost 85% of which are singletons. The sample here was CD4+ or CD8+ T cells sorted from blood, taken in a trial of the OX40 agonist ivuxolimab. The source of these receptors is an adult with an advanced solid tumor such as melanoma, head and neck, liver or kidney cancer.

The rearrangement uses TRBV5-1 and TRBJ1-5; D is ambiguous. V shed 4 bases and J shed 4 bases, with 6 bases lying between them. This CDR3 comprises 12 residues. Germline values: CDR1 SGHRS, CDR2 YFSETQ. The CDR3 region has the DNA TGCGCCAGCAGCCCCGGGAATCAGCCCCAGCATTTT. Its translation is CASSPGNQPQHF.

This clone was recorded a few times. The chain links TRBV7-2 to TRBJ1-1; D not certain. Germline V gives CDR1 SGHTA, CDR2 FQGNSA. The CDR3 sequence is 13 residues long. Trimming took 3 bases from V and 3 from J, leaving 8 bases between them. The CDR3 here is CASSFQMDTEAFF. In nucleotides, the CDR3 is TGTGCCAGCAGCTTCCAGATGGACACTGAAGCTTTCTTT.

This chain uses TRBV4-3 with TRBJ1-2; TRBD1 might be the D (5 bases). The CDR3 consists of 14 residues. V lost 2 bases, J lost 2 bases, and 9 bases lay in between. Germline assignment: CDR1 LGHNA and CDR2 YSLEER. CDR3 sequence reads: CASSQHQGNYGYTF. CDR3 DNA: TGCGCCAGCAGCCAACATCAGGGCAACTATGGCTACACCTTC.

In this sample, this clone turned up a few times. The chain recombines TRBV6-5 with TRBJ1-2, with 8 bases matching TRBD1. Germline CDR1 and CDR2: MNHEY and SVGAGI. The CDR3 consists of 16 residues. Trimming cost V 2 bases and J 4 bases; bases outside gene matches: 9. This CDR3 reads CASSYRRTGGGYGYTF. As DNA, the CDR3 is TGTGCCAGCAGTTACCGTCGAACAGGGGGTGGCTATGGCTACACCTTC.

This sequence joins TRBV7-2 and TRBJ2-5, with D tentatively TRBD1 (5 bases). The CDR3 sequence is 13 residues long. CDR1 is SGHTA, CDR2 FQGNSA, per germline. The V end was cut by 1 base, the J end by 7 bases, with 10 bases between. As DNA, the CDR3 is TGTGCCAGCAGCTTAGAGGGGTTTGGGACCCAGTACTTC. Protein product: CASSLEGFGTQYF.

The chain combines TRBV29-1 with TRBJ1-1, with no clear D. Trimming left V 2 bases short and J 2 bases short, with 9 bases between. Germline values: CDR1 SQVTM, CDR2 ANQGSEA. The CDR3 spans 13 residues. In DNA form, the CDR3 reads TGCAGCGTTGAACCCGGGTTAAACACTGAAGCTTTCTTT. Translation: CSVEPGLNTEAFF.

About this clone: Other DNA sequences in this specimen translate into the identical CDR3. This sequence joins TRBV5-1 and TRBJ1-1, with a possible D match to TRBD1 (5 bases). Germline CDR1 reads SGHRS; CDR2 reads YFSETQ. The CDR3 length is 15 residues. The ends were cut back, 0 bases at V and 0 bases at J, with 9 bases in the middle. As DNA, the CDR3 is TGCGCCAGCAGCTTGGGACAGACCATGAACACTGAAGCTTTCTTT. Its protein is CASSLGQTMNTEAFF.

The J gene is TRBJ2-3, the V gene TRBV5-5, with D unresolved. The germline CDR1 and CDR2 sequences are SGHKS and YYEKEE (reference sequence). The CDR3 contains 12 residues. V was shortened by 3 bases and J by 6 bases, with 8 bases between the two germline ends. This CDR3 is CASSSQVDTQYF. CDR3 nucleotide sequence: TGTGCCAGCAGCTCCCAGGTGGATACGCAGTATTTT.

The CDR3 loop reads CASKQTSGANVLTF. The CDR3 coding sequence is TGTGCCAGTAAACAGACCTCTGGGGCCAACGTCCTGACTTTC. The chain combines TRBV19 with TRBJ2-6; D gene ambiguous. Germline V lookup: CDR1 LNHDA, CDR2 SQIVND (reference sequence). The CDR3 has 14 residues. V lost 7 bases and J lost 0, with 7 bases in between. The full variable domain, its missing parts supplied by reference TRBV19 and TRBJ2-6, is DGGITQSPKYLFRKEGQNVTLSCEQNLNHDAMYWYRQDPGQGLRLIYYSQIVNDFQKGDIAEGYSVSREKKESFPLTVTSAQKNPTAFYLCASKQTSGANVLTFGAGSRLTVL.

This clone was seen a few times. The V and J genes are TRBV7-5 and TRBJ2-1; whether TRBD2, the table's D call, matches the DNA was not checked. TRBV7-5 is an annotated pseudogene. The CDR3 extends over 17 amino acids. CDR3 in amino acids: CARSFRLYPEEDNEQFF. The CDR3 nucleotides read TGTGCCAGAAGCTTTCGTCTCTACCCAGAAGAGGACAATGAGCAGTTCTTC.

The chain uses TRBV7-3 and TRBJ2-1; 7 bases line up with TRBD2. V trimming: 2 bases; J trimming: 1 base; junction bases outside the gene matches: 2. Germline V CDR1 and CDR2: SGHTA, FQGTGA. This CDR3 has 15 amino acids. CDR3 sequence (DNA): TGTGCCAGCAGCTTAGTCGGGGGGTCCTACAATGAGCAGTTCTTC. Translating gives CASSLVGGSYNEQFF.

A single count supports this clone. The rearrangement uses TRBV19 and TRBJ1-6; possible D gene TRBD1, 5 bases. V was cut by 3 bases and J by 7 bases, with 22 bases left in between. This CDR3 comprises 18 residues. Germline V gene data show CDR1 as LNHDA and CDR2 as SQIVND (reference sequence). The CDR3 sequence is CASSIGGRGTITNSPLHF. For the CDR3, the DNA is TGTGCCAGTAGTATCGGGGGTCGGGGGACGATCACCAATTCACCCCTCCACTTT.

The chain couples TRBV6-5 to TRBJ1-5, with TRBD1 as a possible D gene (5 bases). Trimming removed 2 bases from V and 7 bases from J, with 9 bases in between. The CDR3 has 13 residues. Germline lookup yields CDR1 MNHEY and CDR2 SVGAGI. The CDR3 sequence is CASSYGGGQPQHF. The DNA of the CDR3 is TGTGCCAGCAGTTACGGGGGGGGACAGCCCCAGCATTTT.

CDR3 nucleotides: TGTGCCAGCAGTTTAGCAGGACGGGAAAACATTCAGTACTTC. It translates to CASSLAGRENIQYF. V is TRBV27 and J is TRBJ2-4, with no clear D. Trimming removed 2 bases from V and 5 bases from J, with 10 bases in between. The CDR3 is 14 amino acids. Germline CDR1 and CDR2: MNHEY and SMNVEV (reference sequence).

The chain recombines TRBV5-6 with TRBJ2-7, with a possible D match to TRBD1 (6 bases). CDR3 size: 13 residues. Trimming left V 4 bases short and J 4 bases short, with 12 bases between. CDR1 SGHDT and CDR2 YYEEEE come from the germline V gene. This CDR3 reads CASSPWTAYEQYF. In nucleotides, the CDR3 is TGTGCCAGCAGCCCATGGACAGCTTACGAGCAGTACTTC.

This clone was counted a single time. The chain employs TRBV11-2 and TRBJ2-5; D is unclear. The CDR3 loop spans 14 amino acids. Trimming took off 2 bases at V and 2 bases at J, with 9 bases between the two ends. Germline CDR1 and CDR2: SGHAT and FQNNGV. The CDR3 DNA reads TGTGCCAGCAGCTTAAGAGAAGTACAAGAGACCCAGTACTTC. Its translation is CASSLREVQETQYF.

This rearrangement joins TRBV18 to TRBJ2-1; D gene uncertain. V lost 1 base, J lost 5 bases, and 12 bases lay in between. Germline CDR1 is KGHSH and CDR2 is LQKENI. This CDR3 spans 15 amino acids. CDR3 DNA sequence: TGTGCCAGCTCACCACGGGGTACGGCAGACAATGAGCAGTTCTTC. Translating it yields CASSPRGTADNEQFF.

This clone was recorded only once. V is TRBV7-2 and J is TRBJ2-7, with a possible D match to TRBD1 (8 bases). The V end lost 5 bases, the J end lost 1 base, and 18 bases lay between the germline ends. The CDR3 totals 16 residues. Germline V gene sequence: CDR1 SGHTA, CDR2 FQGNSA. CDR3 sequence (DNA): TGTGCCAGCAGCGTGGGAGGGACAGGACCATCCTACGAGCAGTACTTC. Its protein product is CASSVGGTGPSYEQYF.

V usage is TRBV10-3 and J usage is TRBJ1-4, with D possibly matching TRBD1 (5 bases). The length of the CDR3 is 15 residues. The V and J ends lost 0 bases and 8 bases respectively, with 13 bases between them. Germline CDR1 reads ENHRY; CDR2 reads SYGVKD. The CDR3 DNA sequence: TGTGCCATCAGTGAGTCAAGTCAGGGCCAGGAAAAACTGTTTTTT. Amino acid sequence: CAISESSQGQEKLFF.

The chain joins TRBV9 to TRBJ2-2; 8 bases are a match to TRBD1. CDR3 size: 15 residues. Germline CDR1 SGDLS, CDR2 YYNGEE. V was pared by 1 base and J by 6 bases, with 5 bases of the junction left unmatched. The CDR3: CASSVYQGASGELFF. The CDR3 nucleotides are TGTGCCAGCAGCGTATATCAGGGGGCGTCCGGGGAGCTGTTTTTT.

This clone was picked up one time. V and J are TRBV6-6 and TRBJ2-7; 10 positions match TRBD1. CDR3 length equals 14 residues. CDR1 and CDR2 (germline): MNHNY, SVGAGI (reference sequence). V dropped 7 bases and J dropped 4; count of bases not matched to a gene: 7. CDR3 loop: CASITGTGVYEQYF. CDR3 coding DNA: TGTGCCAGCATTACCGGGACAGGGGTTTACGAGCAGTACTTC.

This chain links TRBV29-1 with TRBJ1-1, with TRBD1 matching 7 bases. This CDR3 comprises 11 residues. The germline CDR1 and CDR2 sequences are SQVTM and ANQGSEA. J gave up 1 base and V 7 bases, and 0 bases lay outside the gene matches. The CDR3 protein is CSGDRNTEAFF. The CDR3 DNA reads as TGCAGCGGGGACAGGAACACTGAAGCTTTCTTT.

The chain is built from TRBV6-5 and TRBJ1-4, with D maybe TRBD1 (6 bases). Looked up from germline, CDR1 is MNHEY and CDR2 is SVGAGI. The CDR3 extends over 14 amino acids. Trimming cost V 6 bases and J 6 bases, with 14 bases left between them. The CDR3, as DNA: TGTGCCAGCAGACAGGGAGGAGTGGATGAAAAACTGTTTTTT. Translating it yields CASRQGGVDEKLFF.

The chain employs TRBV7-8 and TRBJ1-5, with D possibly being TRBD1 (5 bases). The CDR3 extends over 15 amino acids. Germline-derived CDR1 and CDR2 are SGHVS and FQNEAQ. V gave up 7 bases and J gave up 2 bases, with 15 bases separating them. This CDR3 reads CASTGPGGGNQPQHF. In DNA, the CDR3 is TGTGCCAGCACCGGTCCCGGGGGGGGCAATCAGCCCCAGCATTTT.

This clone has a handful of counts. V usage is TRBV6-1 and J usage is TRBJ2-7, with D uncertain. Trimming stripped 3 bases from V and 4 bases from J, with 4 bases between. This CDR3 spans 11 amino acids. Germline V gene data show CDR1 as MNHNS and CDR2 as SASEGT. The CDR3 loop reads CASSDRYEQYF. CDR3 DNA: TGTGCCAGCAGTGACCGGTACGAGCAGTACTTC.

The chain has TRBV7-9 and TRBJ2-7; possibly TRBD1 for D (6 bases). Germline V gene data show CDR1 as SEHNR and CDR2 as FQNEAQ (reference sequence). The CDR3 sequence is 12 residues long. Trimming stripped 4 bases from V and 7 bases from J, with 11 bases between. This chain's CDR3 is CASSSGQGEQYF. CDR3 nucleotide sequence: TGTGCCAGCAGCTCGGGGCAGGGGGAGCAGTACTTC. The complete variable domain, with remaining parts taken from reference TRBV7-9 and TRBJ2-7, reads DTGVSQNPRHKITKRGQNVTFRCDPISEHNRLYWYRQTLGQGPEFLTYFQNEAQLEKSRLLSDRFSAERPKGSFSTLEIQRTEQGDSAMYLCASSSGQGEQYFGPGTRLTVT.

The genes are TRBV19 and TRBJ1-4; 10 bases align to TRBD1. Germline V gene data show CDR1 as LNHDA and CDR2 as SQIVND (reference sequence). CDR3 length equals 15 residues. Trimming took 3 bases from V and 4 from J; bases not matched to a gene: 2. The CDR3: CASSIGDRGNEKLFF. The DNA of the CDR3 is TGTGCCAGTAGTATTGGGGACAGGGGTAATGAAAAACTGTTTTTT.